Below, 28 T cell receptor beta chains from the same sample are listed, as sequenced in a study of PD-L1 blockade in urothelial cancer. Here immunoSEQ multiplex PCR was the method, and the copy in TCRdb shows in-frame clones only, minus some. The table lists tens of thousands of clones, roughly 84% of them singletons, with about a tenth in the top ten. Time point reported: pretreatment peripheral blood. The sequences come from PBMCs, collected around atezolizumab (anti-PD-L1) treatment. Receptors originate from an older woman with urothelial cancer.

As DNA, the CDR3 is TGTGCCAGCTCACCACCGGAGGTTCTAGCGGGAGCTTACAATGAGCAGTTCTTC. Amino acids: CASSPPEVLAGAYNEQFF. V and J are TRBV18 and TRBJ2-1; 10 nucleotides agree with TRBD2. The length of the CDR3 is 18 residues. J lost 4 bases, V lost 0 bases, and 9 bases had no gene match. Germline values: CDR1 KGHSH, CDR2 LQKENI.

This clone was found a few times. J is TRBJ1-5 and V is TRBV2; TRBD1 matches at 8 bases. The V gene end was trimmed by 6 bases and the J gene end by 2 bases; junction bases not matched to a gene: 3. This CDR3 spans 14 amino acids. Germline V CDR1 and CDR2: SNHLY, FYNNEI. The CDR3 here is CASSKQGGNQPQHF. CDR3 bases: TGTGCCAGCAGCAAACAGGGGGGCAATCAGCCCCAGCATTTT.

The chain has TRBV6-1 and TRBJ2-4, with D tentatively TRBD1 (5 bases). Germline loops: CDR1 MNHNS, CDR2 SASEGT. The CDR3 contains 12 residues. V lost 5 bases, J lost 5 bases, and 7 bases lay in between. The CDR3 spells CASSPTENIQYF. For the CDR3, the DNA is TGTGCCAGCAGTCCGACAGAAAACATTCAGTACTTC.

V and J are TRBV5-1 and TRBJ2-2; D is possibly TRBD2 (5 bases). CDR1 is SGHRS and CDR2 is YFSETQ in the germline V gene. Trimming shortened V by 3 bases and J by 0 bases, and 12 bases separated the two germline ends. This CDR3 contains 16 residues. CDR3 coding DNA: TGCGCCAGCAGCTGGACTTACCGATCGAACACCGGGGAGCTGTTTTTT. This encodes CASSWTYRSNTGELFF.

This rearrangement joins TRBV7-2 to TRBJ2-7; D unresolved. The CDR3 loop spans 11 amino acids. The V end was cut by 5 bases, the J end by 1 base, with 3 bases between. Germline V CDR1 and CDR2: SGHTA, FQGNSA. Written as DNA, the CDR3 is TGTGCCAGCAGCCCATCCTACGAGCAGTACTTC. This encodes CASSPSYEQYF.

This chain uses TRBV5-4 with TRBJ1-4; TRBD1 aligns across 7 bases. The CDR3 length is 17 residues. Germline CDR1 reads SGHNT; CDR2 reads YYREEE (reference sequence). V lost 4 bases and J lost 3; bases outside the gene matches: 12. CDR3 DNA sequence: TGTGCCAGCAGCAACAGGGGAGGAGGGGTAGCTAATGAAAAACTGTTTTTT. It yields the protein CASSNRGGGVANEKLFF.

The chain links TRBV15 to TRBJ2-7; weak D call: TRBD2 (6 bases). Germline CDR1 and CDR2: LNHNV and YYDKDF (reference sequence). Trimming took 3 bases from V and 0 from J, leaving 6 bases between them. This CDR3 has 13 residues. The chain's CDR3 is CATSRGGSYEQYF. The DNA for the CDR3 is TGTGCCACCAGCAGGGGGGGCTCCTACGAGCAGTACTTC. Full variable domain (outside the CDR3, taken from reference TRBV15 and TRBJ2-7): DAMVIQNPRYQVTQFGKPVTLSCSQTLNHNVMYWYQQKSSQAPKLLFHYYDKDFNNEADTPDNFQSRRPNTSFCFLDIRSPGLGDTAMYLCATSRGGSYEQYFGPGTRLTVT.

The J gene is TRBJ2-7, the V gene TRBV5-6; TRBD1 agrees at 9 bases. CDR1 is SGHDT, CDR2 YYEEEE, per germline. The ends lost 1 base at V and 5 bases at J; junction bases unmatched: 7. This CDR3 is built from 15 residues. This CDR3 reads CASSLMPGTGNEQYF. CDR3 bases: TGTGCCAGCAGCTTGATGCCCGGGACAGGGAACGAGCAGTACTTC.

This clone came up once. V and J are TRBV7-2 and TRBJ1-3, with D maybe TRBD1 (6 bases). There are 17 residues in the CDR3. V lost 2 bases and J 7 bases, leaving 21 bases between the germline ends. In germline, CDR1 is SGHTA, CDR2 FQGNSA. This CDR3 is CASSLHYRAGIGNTIYF. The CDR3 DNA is TGTGCCAGCAGCTTACACTACAGGGCTGGGATCGGGAACACCATATATTTT.

DNA for the CDR3: TGTGCCAGCAGTTCCACCGGGACAGGGGTAAACATTCAGTACTTC. Encoded protein: CASSSTGTGVNIQYF. The rearrangement links TRBV28 to TRBJ2-4, with 10 bases identical to TRBD1. V lost 4 bases, J lost 6 bases, and 6 bases stayed unmatched. Germline loops: CDR1 MDHEN, CDR2 SYDVKM. There are 15 residues in the CDR3.

The CDR3 coding sequence is TGTGCCAGCAGTCCGGGACTCTATGGCTACACCTTC. It yields the protein CASSPGLYGYTF. The chain is built from TRBV28 and TRBJ1-2, with TRBD1 as a possible D gene (5 bases). Germline V CDR1 and CDR2: MDHEN, SYDVKM. V lost 5 bases and J lost 4, with 8 bases in between. There are 12 residues in the CDR3.

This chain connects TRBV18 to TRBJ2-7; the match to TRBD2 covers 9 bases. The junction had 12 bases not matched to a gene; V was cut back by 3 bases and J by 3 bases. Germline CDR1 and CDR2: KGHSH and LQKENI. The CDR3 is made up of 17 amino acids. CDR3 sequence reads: CASSPLGGRDWGYEQYF. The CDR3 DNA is TGTGCCAGCTCACCTTTGGGCGGGAGGGACTGGGGCTACGAGCAGTACTTC.

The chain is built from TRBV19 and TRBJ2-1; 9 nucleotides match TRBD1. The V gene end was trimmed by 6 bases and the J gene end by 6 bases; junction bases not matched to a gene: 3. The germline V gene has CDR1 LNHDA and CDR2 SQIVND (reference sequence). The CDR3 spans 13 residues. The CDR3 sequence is CASSKDRGNEQFF. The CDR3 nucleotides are TGTGCCAGTAGCAAGGACAGGGGCAATGAGCAGTTCTTC.

The CDR3: CASRPRGSNEKLFF. The CDR3 DNA reads TGTGCCAGCCGCCCGCGGGGGTCTAATGAAAAACTGTTTTTT. The chain joins TRBV6-6 to TRBJ1-4; tentative D call: TRBD1 (5 bases). The CDR3 totals 14 residues. CDR1 is MNHNY and CDR2 is SVGAGI in the germline V gene (reference sequence). V lost 8 bases to trimming and J lost 3 bases, with 13 bases between them.

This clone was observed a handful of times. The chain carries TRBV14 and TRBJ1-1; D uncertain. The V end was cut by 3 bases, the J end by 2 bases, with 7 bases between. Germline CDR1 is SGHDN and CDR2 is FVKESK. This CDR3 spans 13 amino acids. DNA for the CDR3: TGTGCCAGCAGCCACGAGCTAAACACTGAAGCTTTCTTT. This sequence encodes CASSHELNTEAFF.

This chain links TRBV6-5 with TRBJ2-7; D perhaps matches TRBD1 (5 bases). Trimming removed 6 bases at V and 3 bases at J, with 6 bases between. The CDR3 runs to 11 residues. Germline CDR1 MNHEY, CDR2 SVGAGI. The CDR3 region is CASRGLYEQYF. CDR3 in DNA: TGTGCCAGCAGGGGGCTCTACGAGCAGTACTTC.

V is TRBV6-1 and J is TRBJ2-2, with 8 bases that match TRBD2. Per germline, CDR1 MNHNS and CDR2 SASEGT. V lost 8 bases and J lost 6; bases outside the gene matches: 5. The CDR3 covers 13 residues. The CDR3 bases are TGTGCCAGCGTTGCTAGCGGGCCCGGGGAGCTGTTTTTT. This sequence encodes CASVASGPGELFF.

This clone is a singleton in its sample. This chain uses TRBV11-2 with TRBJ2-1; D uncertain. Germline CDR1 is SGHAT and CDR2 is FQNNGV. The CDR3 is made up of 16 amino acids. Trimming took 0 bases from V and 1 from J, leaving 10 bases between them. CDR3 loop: CASSLDLESSYNEQFF. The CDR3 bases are TGTGCCAGCAGCTTAGATCTGGAGAGTTCCTACAATGAGCAGTTCTTC.

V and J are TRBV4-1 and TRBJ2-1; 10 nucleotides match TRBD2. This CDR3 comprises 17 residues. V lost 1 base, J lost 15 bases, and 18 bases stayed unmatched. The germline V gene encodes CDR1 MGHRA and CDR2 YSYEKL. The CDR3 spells CASSQVLSSSGGPVPFF. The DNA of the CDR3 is TGCGCCAGCAGCCAAGTTCTTTCGTCTAGCGGGGGCCCGGTACCGTTCTTC.

The CDR3 region has the DNA TGCGCCAGCAGGTCAGGCGCAAAGCAGTTCTTC. Translated: CASRSGAKQFF. V is TRBV4-1 and J is TRBJ2-1; the D is unclear. V lost 6 bases, J lost 11 bases, and 11 bases lay in between. CDR3 length: 11 residues. Germline lookup yields CDR1 MGHRA and CDR2 YSYEKL.

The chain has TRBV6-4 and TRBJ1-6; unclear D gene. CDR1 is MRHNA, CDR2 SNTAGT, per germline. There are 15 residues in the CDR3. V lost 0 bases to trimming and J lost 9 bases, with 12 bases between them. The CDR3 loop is CASSDSALRGSPLHF. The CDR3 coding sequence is TGTGCCAGCAGTGACTCAGCCCTTCGTGGTTCACCCCTCCACTTT.

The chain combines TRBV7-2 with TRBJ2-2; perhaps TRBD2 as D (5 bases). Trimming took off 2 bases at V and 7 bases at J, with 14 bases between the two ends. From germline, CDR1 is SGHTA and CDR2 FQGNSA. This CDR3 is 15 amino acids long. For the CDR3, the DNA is TGTGCCAGCAGCTTACGGTCCGGGGTCCACGGGGAGCTGTTTTTT. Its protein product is CASSLRSGVHGELFF.

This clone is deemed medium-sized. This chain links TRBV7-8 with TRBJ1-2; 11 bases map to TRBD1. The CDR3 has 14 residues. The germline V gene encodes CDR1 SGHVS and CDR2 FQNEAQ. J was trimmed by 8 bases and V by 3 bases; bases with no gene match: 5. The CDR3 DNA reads TGTGCCAGCAGCTTTCGGACAGGGGGCTTCGGCTACACCTTC. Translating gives CASSFRTGGFGYTF.

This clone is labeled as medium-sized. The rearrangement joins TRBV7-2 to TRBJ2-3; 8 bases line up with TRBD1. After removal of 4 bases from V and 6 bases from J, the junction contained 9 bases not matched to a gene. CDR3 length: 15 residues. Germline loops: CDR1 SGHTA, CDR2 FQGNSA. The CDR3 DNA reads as TGTGCCAGCAGCTCACAGGGGGGCGATTTTGATACGCAGTATTTT. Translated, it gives CASSSQGGDFDTQYF.

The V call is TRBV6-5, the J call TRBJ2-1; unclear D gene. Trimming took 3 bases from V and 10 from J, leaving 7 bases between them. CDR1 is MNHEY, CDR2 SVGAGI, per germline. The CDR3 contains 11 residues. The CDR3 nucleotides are TGTGCCAGCAGTTATTCCGGGGAGCAGTTCTTC. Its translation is CASSYSGEQFF.

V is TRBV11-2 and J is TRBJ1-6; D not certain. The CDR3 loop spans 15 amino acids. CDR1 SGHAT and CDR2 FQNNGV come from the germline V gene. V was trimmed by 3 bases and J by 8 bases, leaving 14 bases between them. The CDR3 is CASSFITPQDSPLHF. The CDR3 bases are TGTGCCAGCAGCTTCATAACTCCGCAAGATTCACCCCTCCACTTT.

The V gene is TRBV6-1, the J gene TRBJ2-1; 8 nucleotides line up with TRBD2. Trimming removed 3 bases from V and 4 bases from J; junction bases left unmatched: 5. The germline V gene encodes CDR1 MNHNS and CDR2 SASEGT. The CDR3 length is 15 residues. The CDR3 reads CASSEGGGFYNEQFF. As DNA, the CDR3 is TGTGCCAGCAGTGAGGGCGGGGGGTTTTACAATGAGCAGTTCTTC.

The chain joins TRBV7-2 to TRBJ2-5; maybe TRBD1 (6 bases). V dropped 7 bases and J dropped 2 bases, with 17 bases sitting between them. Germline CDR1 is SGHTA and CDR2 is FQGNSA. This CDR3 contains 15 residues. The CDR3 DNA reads TGTGCCAGCAACGCCGGGACAATAGCGCAAGAGACCCAGTACTTC. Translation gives CASNAGTIAQETQYF.